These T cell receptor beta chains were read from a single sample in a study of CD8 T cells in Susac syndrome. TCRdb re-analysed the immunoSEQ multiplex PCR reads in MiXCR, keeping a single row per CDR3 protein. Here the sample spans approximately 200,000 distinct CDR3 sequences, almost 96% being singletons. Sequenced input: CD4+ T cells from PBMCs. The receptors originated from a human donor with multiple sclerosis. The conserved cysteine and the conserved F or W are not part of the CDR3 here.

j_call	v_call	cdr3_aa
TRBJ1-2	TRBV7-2	ASSPDRNDYGYT
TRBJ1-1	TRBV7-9	ASSLDALWNTEAF
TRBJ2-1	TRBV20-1	SASSGVGHNEQF
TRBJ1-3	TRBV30	AYHGRNTIY
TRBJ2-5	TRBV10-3	ATTDRGQETQY
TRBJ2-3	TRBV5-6	ASSSANTQY
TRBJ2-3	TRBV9	ASSAGTPSTDTQY
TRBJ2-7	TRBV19	ASSPGTSGGAAYEQY
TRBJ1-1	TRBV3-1	ASSKSEGSNTEAF
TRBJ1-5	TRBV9	ASSVGPGFGQPQH
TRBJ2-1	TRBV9	ASSVGQQNEQF
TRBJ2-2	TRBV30	AWSVGSYTGELF
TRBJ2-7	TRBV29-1	SVRDSTYEQY
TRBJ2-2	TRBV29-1	SVPGLAGRGELF
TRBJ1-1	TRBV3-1	ASSQLTGETEAF
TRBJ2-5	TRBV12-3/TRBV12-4	ASSPVRGRGGHDQETQY
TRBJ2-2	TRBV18	ASSPPDRVGAGELF
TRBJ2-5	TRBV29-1	SAAREPGQETQY
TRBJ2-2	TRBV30	AAREAGELF
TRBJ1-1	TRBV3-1	ASSQNRDTEAF
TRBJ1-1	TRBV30	AWSVNLPNTEAF
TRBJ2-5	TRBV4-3	ASSQEGGPRMETQY
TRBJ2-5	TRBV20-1	SASRQQETQY
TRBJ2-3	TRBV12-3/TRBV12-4	ASRAGRFTDTQY
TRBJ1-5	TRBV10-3	AISEGQGLPQPQH
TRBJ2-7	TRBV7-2	ASSSIPLKVYEQY
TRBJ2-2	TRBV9	ASSLGYWLAGEKNTGELF
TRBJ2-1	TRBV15	ATSQGGTGGYNEQF
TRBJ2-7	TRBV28	ASRTGYPGQGIYEQY
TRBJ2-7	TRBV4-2	ASSQATIYEQY
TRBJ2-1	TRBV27	ASTRSGGLSYNEQF
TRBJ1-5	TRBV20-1	SGGTALSYSNQPQH
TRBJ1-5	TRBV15	ATSRGTGEGNQPQH
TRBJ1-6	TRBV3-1	ATTAAAFGSPLH
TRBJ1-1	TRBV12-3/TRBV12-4	ASSFTGLGEAF
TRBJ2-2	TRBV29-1	SVAPDLTGELF
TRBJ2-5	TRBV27	ASSSPQSTQY
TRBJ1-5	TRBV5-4	ASSLAFSNQPQH
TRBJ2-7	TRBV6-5	ASRPQRASYEQY
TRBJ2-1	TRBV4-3	ASSEKGGKSSYNEQF
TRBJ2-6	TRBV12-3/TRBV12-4	ASSPPGTARSGANVLT
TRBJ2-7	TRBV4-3	ASSQVHRGLPYEQY
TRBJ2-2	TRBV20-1	SARPYTGELF
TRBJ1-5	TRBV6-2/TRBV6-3	ASTRGRAKTNQPQH
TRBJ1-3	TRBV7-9	ASSFLASGNTIY
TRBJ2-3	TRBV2	ASSERNRGGTDTQY
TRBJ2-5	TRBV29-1	SVDVRVGETQY
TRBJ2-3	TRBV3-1	ASSQPGGGSTDTQY
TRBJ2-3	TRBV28	ASSQGQGSTDTQY
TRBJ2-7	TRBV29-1	SVTKDSSKIYEQY
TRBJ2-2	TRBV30	AWNRGITGELF
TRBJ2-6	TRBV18	ASSPQGAGANVLT
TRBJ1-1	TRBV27	ASSHLPRVEMNTEAF
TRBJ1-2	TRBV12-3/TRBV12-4	ASSSPPGGYT
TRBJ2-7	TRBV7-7	ASSQSSTQGHEQY
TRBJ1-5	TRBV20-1	SAPGGRAGNQPQH
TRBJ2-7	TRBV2	ASSEGRPNYEQY
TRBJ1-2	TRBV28	ASRLPGGDYGYT
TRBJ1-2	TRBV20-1	SASRTGSNYGYT
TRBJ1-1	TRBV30	AWSEQPALGTEAF